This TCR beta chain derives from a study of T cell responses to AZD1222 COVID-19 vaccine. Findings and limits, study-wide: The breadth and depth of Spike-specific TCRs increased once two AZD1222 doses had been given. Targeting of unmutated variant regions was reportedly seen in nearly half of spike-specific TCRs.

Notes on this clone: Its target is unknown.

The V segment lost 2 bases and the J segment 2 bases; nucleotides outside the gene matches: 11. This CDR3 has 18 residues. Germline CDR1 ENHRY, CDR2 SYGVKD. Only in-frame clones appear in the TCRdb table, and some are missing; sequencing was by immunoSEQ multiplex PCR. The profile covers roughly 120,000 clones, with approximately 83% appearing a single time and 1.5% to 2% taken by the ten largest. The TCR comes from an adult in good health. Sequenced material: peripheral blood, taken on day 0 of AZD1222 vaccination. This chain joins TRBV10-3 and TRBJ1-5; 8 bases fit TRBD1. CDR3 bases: TGTGCCATCAGTGAGGGAGACAGGGGAAGGGTCCGCAATCAGCCCCAGCATTTT. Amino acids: CAISEGDRGRVRNQPQHF.